The 14 T cell receptor beta chains given below trace back to one sample, sequenced in a study of blood T cell repertoires in COVID-19 (dated by TCRdb to the early 2020s). Library construction relied on the immunoSEQ multiplex PCR assay. What TCRdb holds here is the immuneACCESS table cut down to in-frame rearrangements. Part of the clones is not present; checked against another copy, under half of the missing clones reflect an unresolved V gene, and the others are unexplained. The sample contains under 350,000 clones, about 88% of them found a single time. 2.6% of the sample is in the top ten clones. Sequencing used PBMCs or T cells enriched from blood (not recorded which). Every receptor here comes from a man aged 55 to 69 who had recovered from COVID-19.

The rearrangement links TRBV5-5 to TRBJ1-4, with a weak D call TRBD1 (6 bases). Germline CDR1 is SGHKS and CDR2 is YYEKEE (reference sequence). The CDR3 contains 15 residues. V was cut by 1 base and J by 1 base, with 8 bases left in between. CDR3 bases: TGTGCCAGCAGCTTGTTGGACAGAACTAATGAAAAACTGTTTTTT. Its translation: CASSLLDRTNEKLFF.

The chain couples TRBV4-3 to TRBJ2-7, with TRBD1 matching over 9 bases. CDR3 length: 15 residues. V trimming: 1 base; J trimming: 1 base; junction bases outside the gene matches: 2. Germline values: CDR1 LGHNA, CDR2 YSLEER. The CDR3 spells CASSQGQGGSYEQYF. The CDR3 nucleotides are TGCGCCAGCAGCCAAGGACAGGGGGGATCCTACGAGCAGTACTTC.

The chain couples TRBV12-3 or TRBV12-4 to TRBJ2-7, with D hard to call. This CDR3 has 11 residues. Deletions cut 4 bases from V and 3 bases from J, with 4 bases between. CDR3 region: CASSSFYEQYF. CDR3 bases: TGTGCCAGCAGTTCCTTCTACGAGCAGTACTTC.

V usage is TRBV7-9 and J usage is TRBJ1-1, with 10 bases matching TRBD1. CDR1 SEHNR and CDR2 FQNEAQ come from the germline V gene (reference sequence). V trimming: 8 bases; J trimming: 2 bases; junction bases outside the gene matches: 5. The CDR3 sequence is 14 residues long. CDR3 sequence: CASGGQGFNTEAFF. The CDR3 bases are TGTGCCAGCGGGGGACAGGGGTTTAACACTGAAGCTTTCTTT.

The chain uses TRBV2 and TRBJ1-6; no clear D gene. The CDR3 sequence is 13 residues long. Looked up from germline, CDR1 is SNHLY and CDR2 is FYNNEI. The ends were cut back, 1 base at V and 10 bases at J, with 8 bases in the middle. Here the CDR3 DNA reads TGTGCCAGCAGTGAAGGGGCACGATCACCCCTCCACTTT. It is translated as CASSEGARSPLHF.

The gene calls are TRBV27 and TRBJ1-4; D ambiguous. CDR1 and CDR2 from the germline V gene are MNHEY and SMNVEV (reference sequence). The V gene lost 2 bases and the J gene lost 7 bases, with 17 bases spanning the gap. The CDR3 is 16 amino acids. Here the CDR3 DNA reads TGTGCCAGCAGTTTAGCGTACGGTTCCCGCGGTGAAAAACTGTTTTTT. Protein: CASSLAYGSRGEKLFF.

This clone appeared a single time. The chain recombines TRBV6-2 or TRBV6-3 with TRBJ1-2; 7 positions agree with TRBD1. Germline values: CDR1 MNHEY, CDR2 SVGEGT. Trimming cost V 6 bases and J 7 bases; bases outside gene matches: 5. This CDR3 comprises 12 residues. Written as DNA, the CDR3 is TGTGCCAGCAGCGAGGGGGCCGCTGGCTACACCTTC. It codes for CASSEGAAGYTF.

This chain links TRBV15 with TRBJ1-2; D remains unclear. In germline, CDR1 is LNHNV, CDR2 YYDKDF (reference sequence). The CDR3 is 18 residues long. Between the trimmed V and J ends, which lost 0 bases and 0 bases, there was a span of 17 bases. Here the CDR3 DNA reads TGTGCCACCAGCAGAGATCTTCCCGGGGTGCGAGCTAACTATGGCTACACCTTC. Translated, it gives CATSRDLPGVRANYGYTF.

This clone was detected only once. V is TRBV5-6 and J is TRBJ2-1; the match to TRBD2 covers 7 bases. This CDR3 has 16 residues. Germline CDR1 SGHDT, CDR2 YYEEEE. The V gene end was trimmed by 7 bases and the J gene end by 4 bases; junction bases not matched to a gene: 14. The CDR3 loop is CASRTQGREPYNEQFF. Here the CDR3 DNA reads TGTGCCAGCCGTACACAAGGGAGGGAGCCGTACAATGAGCAGTTCTTC.

The chain employs TRBV9 and TRBJ2-5, with 11 positions matching TRBD2. The germline V gene has CDR1 SGDLS and CDR2 YYNGEE. V shed 0 bases, J shed 5 bases, and the junction held 9 bases outside the gene matches. CDR3 size: 17 residues. The CDR3 nucleotides are TGTGCCAGCAGCGTAGGTTTAGCGGGAGGGCCGGCGGAGACCCAGTACTTC. This codes for CASSVGLAGGPAETQYF.

The chain couples TRBV19 to TRBJ1-2; 9 positions match TRBD1. The trim removed 10 bases at V and 4 bases at J, leaving 7 bases unmatched. Germline CDR1 LNHDA, CDR2 SQIVND (reference sequence). The CDR3 runs 13 residues. CDR3 in DNA: TGTGCCACAGGGGGGACAGGGATCTATGGCTACACCTTC. Amino acids: CATGGTGIYGYTF.

This chain connects TRBV2 to TRBJ2-2, with 11 bases that match TRBD1. The trim removed 5 bases at V and 6 bases at J, leaving 5 bases unmatched. Germline V CDR1 and CDR2: SNHLY, FYNNEI. The CDR3 sequence is 15 residues long. This chain's CDR3 is CASSPRTGGPGELFF. CDR3 sequence (DNA): TGTGCCAGCAGTCCTAGGACAGGGGGCCCCGGGGAGCTGTTTTTT. The full variable domain, its missing parts supplied by reference TRBV2 and TRBJ2-2, is EPEVTQTPSHQVTQMGQEVILRCVPISNHLYFYWYRQILGQKVEFLVSFYNNEISEKSEIFDDQFSVERPDGSNFTLKIRSTKLEDSAMYFCASSPRTGGPGELFFGEGSRLTVL.

The V gene is TRBV7-9, the J gene TRBJ2-1, with 8 positions matching TRBD1. V shed 5 bases, J shed 6 bases, and the junction held 9 bases outside the gene matches. Germline CDR1 is SEHNR and CDR2 is FQNEAQ (reference sequence). The CDR3 extends over 15 amino acids. The DNA for the CDR3 is TGTGCCAGCAGCCTCGGACAGGGTCGGTCCAATGAGCAGTTCTTC. Protein: CASSLGQGRSNEQFF. Supplemented by reference TRBV7-9 and TRBJ2-1, the full variable domain reads DTGVSQNPRHKITKRGQNVTFRCDPISEHNRLYWYRQTLGQGPEFLTYFQNEAQLEKSRLLSDRFSAERPKGSFSTLEIQRTEQGDSAMYLCASSLGQGRSNEQFFGPGTRLTVL.

The chain couples TRBV19 to TRBJ2-2; D possibly corresponds to TRBD2 (6 bases). Trimming shortened V by 6 bases and J by 0 bases, and 11 bases separated the two germline ends. The CDR3 spans 15 residues. Germline V gene lookup returns CDR1 LNHDA and CDR2 SQIVND (reference sequence). CDR3 loop: CASRRDLSNTGELFF. In DNA, the CDR3 is TGTGCCAGTAGACGGGACTTATCGAACACCGGGGAGCTGTTTTTT.